This T cell receptor (beta chain) was captured by sequencing in a study of blood T cell repertoires in COVID-19. Study in general: Sites across the United States, Italy and Spain contributed samples from acute and convalescent COVID-19.

Original methodology: Nucleated cell counts were estimated from reference gene primer amplification. Sequencing was performed with immunoSEQ multiplex PCR; in TCRdb, only in-frame clones are kept and a portion is missing. V, J and clone size are taken as reported in that table, and D and trimming were inferred from the DNA itself. The table has about 190,000 clones, under 80% seen once; the top ten hold around 12%. The V and J ends lost 3 bases and 8 bases respectively, with 13 bases between them. CDR1 WSHSY and CDR2 SAAADI come from the germline V gene. There are 13 residues in the CDR3. The genes are TRBV10-2 and TRBJ1-2; the D is unclear. The receptor's source is a woman aged 45 to 65 with acute or convalescent COVID-19. Sequenced: peripheral blood. DNA for the CDR3: TGCGCCAGCAGTGATCAAGTTGACGGGGGCTACACCTTC. Protein sequence: CASSDQVDGGYTF.